Each of the 20 T cell receptor beta chains below was sequenced from the same sample in a study of T cell responses to AZD1222 COVID-19 vaccine. The method was immunoSEQ multiplex PCR; TCRdb's version includes in-frame clones alone and lacks a portion of them. The sample includes roughly 150,000 clones, 80% to 95% of them seen just once. Sequencing used peripheral blood, obtained on day 0 of AZD1222 vaccination. The receptors derive from an adult in good health.

The chain is built from TRBV27 and TRBJ1-2; 8 bases are shared with TRBD1. CDR1 MNHEY and CDR2 SMNVEV come from the germline V gene (reference sequence). The V segment lost 7 bases and the J segment 5 bases; nucleotides outside the gene matches: 9. The CDR3 length is 14 residues. The CDR3 sequence is CASKKGTGLYGYTF. The CDR3, as DNA: TGTGCCAGCAAAAAGGGGACAGGCTTATATGGCTACACCTTC.

The rearrangement links TRBV29-1 to TRBJ2-1; D is perhaps TRBD1 or TRBD2 (5 bases each). The CDR3 extends over 13 amino acids. Germline CDR1 SQVTM, CDR2 ANQGSEA. CDR3 sequence reads: CTHQQAGSSEQFF. The CDR3 region has the DNA TGCACCCATCAGCAGGCAGGGAGCAGTGAGCAGTTCTTC.

This chain joins TRBV3-1 (or the pseudogene TRBV3-2) and TRBJ1-2; D is undetermined. Trimming took off 0 bases at V and 2 bases at J, with 10 bases between the two ends. The CDR3 covers 15 residues. Germline CDR1 and CDR2: LGHDT and YNNKEL (reference sequence). This CDR3 is CASSQDRRRNYGYTF. CDR3 DNA sequence: TGTGCCAGCAGCCAAGATCGGCGGAGAAACTATGGCTACACCTTC.

V is TRBV5-1 and J is TRBJ2-7, with TRBD1 identical over 11 bases. Per the germline V gene, CDR1 is SGHRS and CDR2 is YFSETQ. Trimming at V came to 4 bases and at J to 3 bases, leaving 9 bases not matched to a gene. This CDR3 region has 16 residues. As DNA, the CDR3 is TGCGCCAGCAGCGTGACCGGGACAGGGGGAAACTACGAGCAGTACTTC. It translates to CASSVTGTGGNYEQYF.

The J gene is TRBJ1-1, the V gene TRBV5-1; D is unresolved. Trimming stripped 5 bases from V and 6 bases from J, with 20 bases between. Germline CDR1 is SGHRS and CDR2 is YFSETQ. This CDR3 has 15 residues. CDR3 region: CASRVQDGRVPEAFF. For the CDR3, the DNA is TGCGCCAGCAGGGTTCAAGACGGGAGGGTTCCTGAAGCTTTCTTT.

This clone was seen only once. This chain links TRBV7-9 with TRBJ2-7; the match to TRBD1 covers 12 bases. J was trimmed by 5 bases and V by 6 bases; bases with no gene match: 11. CDR1 and CDR2 from the germline V gene are SEHNR and FQNEAQ (reference sequence). CDR3 length: 16 residues. CDR3 in amino acids: CASSAAGTGGIDEQYF. The CDR3 bases are TGTGCCAGCAGTGCCGCCGGGACAGGGGGCATCGACGAGCAGTACTTC.

This rearrangement joins TRBV11-2 to TRBJ2-5; weak D call: TRBD1 (6 bases). The CDR3 is made up of 15 amino acids. Germline V gene sequence: CDR1 SGHAT, CDR2 FQNNGV. Between the trimmed V and J ends, which lost 6 bases and 2 bases, there was a span of 16 bases. CDR3 sequence: CASSRTRDTQETQYF. The CDR3 DNA sequence: TGTGCCAGCAGTCGTACCCGGGACACTCAAGAGACCCAGTACTTC.

This clone was detected once. The chain recombines TRBV27 with TRBJ2-2; D is uncertain. CDR3 length: 13 amino acids. Deletions cut 3 bases from V and 1 base from J, with 3 bases between. The germline V gene encodes CDR1 MNHEY and CDR2 SMNVEV (reference sequence). This chain's CDR3 is CASSFMNTGELFF. The CDR3 nucleotides read TGTGCCAGCAGTTTCATGAACACCGGGGAGCTGTTTTTT.

This chain uses TRBV27 with TRBJ2-7; 16 nucleotides line up with TRBD2. CDR3 length: 18 amino acids. With V trimmed by 3 bases and J by 2 bases, 7 bases remained unmatched. The germline V gene has CDR1 MNHEY and CDR2 SMNVEV (reference sequence). In DNA form, the CDR3 reads TGTGCCAGCAGTTTGAACACGGGACTAGCGGGAGGGCCCTACGAGCAGTACTTC. Translating gives CASSLNTGLAGGPYEQYF.

The V gene is TRBV7-2, the J gene TRBJ2-7; no firm D call. The CDR3 length is 14 residues. Trimming stripped 1 base from V and 2 bases from J, with 9 bases between. Germline values: CDR1 SGHTA, CDR2 FQGNSA. The CDR3 reads CASSLVVDTYEQYF. The CDR3 coding sequence is TGTGCCAGCAGCTTAGTGGTGGATACCTACGAGCAGTACTTC.

The gene calls are TRBV27 and TRBJ2-5; maybe TRBD2 (6 bases). CDR3 length equals 14 residues. Trimming stripped 4 bases from V and 4 bases from J, with 13 bases between. Germline-derived CDR1 and CDR2 are MNHEY and SMNVEV (reference sequence). The CDR3 DNA reads as TGTGCCAGCAGTTCGGGACTCGGGGGAGAGACCCAGTACTTC. Amino acids: CASSSGLGGETQYF.

The chain uses TRBV19 and TRBJ2-1; 7 bases line up with TRBD2. The J segment lost 6 bases and the V segment lost 5 bases, leaving 7 bases of the junction unmatched. The CDR3 has 14 amino acids. Germline V CDR1 and CDR2: LNHDA, SQIVND (reference sequence). CDR3 amino acids: CASSLGEGPNEQFF. The DNA of the CDR3 is TGTGCCAGTAGTTTGGGGGAGGGCCCCAATGAGCAGTTCTTC.

The J gene is TRBJ2-1, the V gene TRBV6-5; no reliable D call. V was trimmed by 10 bases and J by 8 bases, leaving 15 bases between them. The CDR3 is 12 amino acids. Germline lookup yields CDR1 MNHEY and CDR2 SVGAGI. This CDR3 is CAIALNTHEQFF. CDR3 nucleotides: TGTGCCATCGCCCTCAACACCCATGAGCAGTTCTTC.

The chain uses TRBV4-1 and TRBJ1-4; 7 positions match TRBD1. CDR1 and CDR2 from the germline V gene are MGHRA and YSYEKL. Trimming took 0 bases from V and 4 from J; bases not matched to a gene: 8. The CDR3 length is 17 residues. The CDR3 sequence: CASSQDRGQFDNEKLFF. In nucleotides, the CDR3 is TGCGCCAGCAGCCAAGATAGGGGACAGTTCGATAATGAAAAACTGTTTTTT.

J is TRBJ2-3 and V is TRBV11-2, with D possibly being TRBD2 (6 bases). V shed 8 bases and J shed 2 bases, with 11 bases lying between them. This CDR3 is 13 amino acids long. Germline lookup yields CDR1 SGHAT and CDR2 FQNNGV. CDR3 loop: CASSWGVTDTQYF. Here the CDR3 DNA reads TGTGCCAGCTCCTGGGGGGTCACAGATACGCAGTATTTT.

The V call is TRBV4-3, the J call TRBJ1-1; weak D call: TRBD1 (5 bases). V was trimmed by 2 bases and J by 0 bases, leaving 13 bases between them. The CDR3 extends over 16 amino acids. Germline V gene lookup returns CDR1 LGHNA and CDR2 YSLEER. CDR3 residues: CASSQLRGSVNTEAFF. For the CDR3, the DNA is TGCGCCAGCAGCCAACTGAGGGGTTCGGTGAACACTGAAGCTTTCTTT.

The count of this clone is one. This chain connects TRBV19 to TRBJ2-2; D perhaps matches TRBD1 (5 bases). This CDR3 has 15 amino acids. CDR1 and CDR2 (germline): LNHDA, SQIVND (reference sequence). V lost 1 base and J lost 5, with 11 bases in between. The CDR3 region is CASSIVQGWTGELFF. The CDR3 DNA follows: TGTGCCAGTAGTATAGTCCAGGGATGGACCGGGGAGCTGTTTTTT.

The chain is built from TRBV4-1 and TRBJ1-1; D might be TRBD1 (5 bases). Trimming left V 0 bases short and J 2 bases short, with 7 bases between. This CDR3 comprises 14 residues. Germline V gene lookup returns CDR1 MGHRA and CDR2 YSYEKL. The DNA for the CDR3 is TGCGCCAGCAGCCAAGAGGGGGTCAACACTGAAGCTTTCTTT. Translated, it gives CASSQEGVNTEAFF.

The chain combines TRBV7-9 with TRBJ2-1, with D unclear. Trimming removed 2 bases from V and 5 bases from J, with 4 bases in between. Germline V gene sequence: CDR1 SEHNR, CDR2 FQNEAQ (reference sequence). CDR3 length equals 12 residues. This CDR3 reads CASSLTNNEQFF. In nucleotides, the CDR3 is TGTGCCAGCAGCTTAACTAACAATGAGCAGTTCTTC.

The CDR3 region is CASRQGGEKLFF. The CDR3 region has the DNA TGTGCCAGCAGGCAGGGGGGCGAAAAACTGTTTTTT. The chain links TRBV6-6 to TRBJ1-4; TRBD1 aligns across 7 bases. With V trimmed by 6 bases and J by 8 bases, 3 bases remained unmatched. CDR3 size: 12 residues. CDR1 and CDR2 (germline): MNHNY, SVGAGI (reference sequence).